Below are 13 T cell receptor beta chains sequenced from a single sample in a study of blood T cells in healthy people across ages. Next came a second PCR, run for about 6 to 11 cycles, which used a sample-barcoded 5' primer along with a J-beta primer mix. TCRdb fed the 5' RACE reads into MiXCR, producing one record per CDR3 protein. The top ten hold about a sixth of the sample, which has hundreds of thousands of distinct CDR3 sequences, about 30% seen once. The source material was blood. Source of these receptors: an elderly woman in good health.

As for this clonotype: A much bigger clone sits one base away, suggesting this may be a read error. V gene TRBV2 combines with J gene TRBJ2-7, with 11 bases lining up with TRBD2. This CDR3 is built from 15 residues. CDR1 and CDR2 (germline): SNHLY, FYNNEI. Trimming cost V 3 bases and J 3 bases; bases outside gene matches: 4. The CDR3: CASSEGTSGGYEQYF. CDR3 coding DNA: TGTGCCAGCAGTGAGGGGACTAGCGGAGGCTACGAGCAGTACTTC.

This clonotype has just a few counts. V is TRBV6-5 and J is TRBJ2-3, with 11 bases matching TRBD2. Germline CDR1 MNHEY, CDR2 SVGAGI. The CDR3 runs 13 residues. The V and J ends lost 2 bases and 10 bases, in that order; junction bases with no gene match: 2. The CDR3 coding sequence is TGTGCCAGCAGTTACCAGGGACTAGCGGCGCAGTATTTT. It yields the protein CASSYQGLAAQYF.

As DNA, the CDR3 is TGTGCCAGCAGCTTTAGAGGGCAGGGCACAGATACGCAGTATTTT. The encoded protein is CASSFRGQGTDTQYF. The chain has TRBV7-2 and TRBJ2-3; D may be TRBD2 (5 bases). Germline loops: CDR1 SGHTA, CDR2 FQGNSA. The CDR3 consists of 15 residues. The V gene lost 3 bases and the J gene lost 1 base, with 11 bases spanning the gap. The entire variable domain, with the rest obtained from reference TRBV7-2 and TRBJ2-3, is as follows: GAGVSQSPSNKVTEKGKDVELRCDPISGHTALYWYRQSLGQGLEFLIYFQGNSAPDKSGLPSDRFSAERTGGSVSTLTIQRTQQEDSAVYLCASSFRGQGTDTQYFGPGTRLTVL.

V and J are TRBV7-2 and TRBJ1-2; D unresolved. Trimming removed 5 bases at V and 5 bases at J, with 15 bases between. Germline values: CDR1 SGHTA, CDR2 FQGNSA. This CDR3 has 14 amino acids. The CDR3 nucleotides read TGTGCCAGCAGCAAGCCCCCGGCAGGTTATGGCTACACCTTC. This encodes CASSKPPAGYGYTF.

This clonotype was detected only a few times. The chain employs TRBV20-1 and TRBJ1-1; D possibly corresponds to TRBD1 (5 bases). From germline, CDR1 is DFQATT and CDR2 SNEGSKA (reference sequence). Trimming stripped 6 bases from V and 1 base from J, with 12 bases between. The CDR3 extends over 13 amino acids. The CDR3 coding sequence is TGCAGTGCGCCCTGGAGGGGGAACACTGAAGCTTTCTTT. It yields the protein CSAPWRGNTEAFF.

There are many counts of this clonotype. In nucleotides, the CDR3 is TGTGCCAGCAGCCCCCGGGACAGCTACGAGCAGTACTTC. Protein: CASSPRDSYEQYF. The rearrangement uses TRBV18 and TRBJ2-7; 7 nucleotides agree with TRBD1. The CDR3 has 13 residues. J gave up 3 bases and V 8 bases, and 7 bases lay outside the gene matches. The V gene's germline CDR1 is KGHSH and CDR2 LQKENI.

The chain links TRBV28 to TRBJ1-1, with a tentative D call TRBD1 (6 bases). This CDR3 comprises 15 residues. Germline V CDR1 and CDR2: MDHEN, SYDVKM. The ends were cut back, 3 bases at V and 11 bases at J, with 22 bases in the middle. The CDR3 DNA reads TGTGCCAGCAGTTTGCGAGGGGGGCGAGGTAGAGGGGCTTTCTTT. Translation gives CASSLRGGRGRGAFF. Filled out from reference TRBV28 and TRBJ1-1, the complete variable domain reads DVKVTQSSRYLVKRTGEKVFLECVQDMDHENMFWYRQDPGLGLRLIYFSYDVKMKEKGDIPEGYSVSREKKERFSLILESASTNQTSMYLCASSLRGGRGRGAFFGQGTRLTVV.

Of note for this clonotype: A much larger clone sits a single nucleotide away, making a read error possible. The genes are TRBV20-1 and TRBJ1-5, with 7 bases matching TRBD1. From germline, CDR1 is DFQATT and CDR2 SNEGSKA (reference sequence). The CDR3 runs to 12 residues. The CDR3, as DNA: TGCAGGGGGAGACAGGGACAGCAGCCCCAGCATTTT. This sequence encodes CRGRQGQQPQHF.

V and J are TRBV28 and TRBJ1-1; D is ambiguous. CDR1 is MDHEN, CDR2 SYDVKM, per germline. V dropped 3 bases and J dropped 10 bases, with 9 bases sitting between them. CDR3 length: 11 residues. The CDR3 nucleotides are TGTGCCAGCAGTTTCGGACGGCTAGCTTTCTTT. This translates into CASSFGRLAFF. Supplemented by reference TRBV28 and TRBJ1-1, the full variable domain reads DVKVTQSSRYLVKRTGEKVFLECVQDMDHENMFWYRQDPGLGLRLIYFSYDVKMKEKGDIPEGYSVSREKKERFSLILESASTNQTSMYLCASSFGRLAFFGQGTRLTVV.

This clonotype has ten or more counts. The chain carries TRBV9 and TRBJ2-1; weak D call: TRBD2 (6 bases). There are 15 residues in the CDR3. Trimming removed 2 bases from V and 4 bases from J, with 13 bases in between. Germline CDR1 and CDR2: SGDLS and YYNGEE. As DNA, the CDR3 is TGTGCCAGCAGCGTTGACGGGGGTTTATACAATGAGCAGTTCTTC. Translating it yields CASSVDGGLYNEQFF. The whole variable domain, remainder taken from reference TRBV9 and TRBJ2-1, is DSGVTQTPKHLITATGQRVTLRCSPRSGDLSVYWYQQSLDQGLQFLIQYYNGEERAKGNILERFSAQQFPDLHSELNLSSLELGDSALYFCASSVDGGLYNEQFFGPGTRLTVL.

The gene calls are TRBV7-8 and TRBJ2-2; D gene unclear. CDR3 length: 15 amino acids. V lost 1 base and J 5 bases, leaving 11 bases between the germline ends. CDR1 is SGHVS, CDR2 FQNEAQ, per germline. The CDR3 nucleotides are TGTGCCAGCAGCTTAGGGACCGCCTTGACCGGGGAGCTGTTTTTT. Its protein is CASSLGTALTGELFF. Filled out from reference TRBV7-8 and TRBJ2-2, the complete variable domain reads GAGVSQSPRYKVAKRGQDVALRCDPISGHVSLFWYQQALGQGPEFLTYFQNEAQLDKSGLPSDRFFAERPEGSVSTLKIQRTQQEDSAVYLCASSLGTALTGELFFGEGSRLTVL.

This clonotype was seen repeatedly, ten times or more. The V call is TRBV3-1, the J call TRBJ2-1, with 9 bases identical to TRBD2. Germline CDR1 LGHDT, CDR2 YNNKEL (reference sequence). The CDR3 sequence is 17 residues long. The junction had 11 bases not matched to a gene; V was cut back by 2 bases and J by 6 bases. The CDR3: CASSQFLSGGQRNEQFF. For the CDR3, the DNA is TGTGCCAGCAGCCAATTCCTAAGCGGGGGGCAACGCAATGAGCAGTTCTTC.

This clonotype showed up many times. This chain connects TRBV5-4 to TRBJ2-1, with 7 bases that match TRBD1. This CDR3 contains 13 residues. Germline trimming cut 1 base from V and 14 bases from J; bases unmatched to any gene: 9. Germline V gene lookup returns CDR1 SGHNT and CDR2 YYREEE (reference sequence). The CDR3 loop reads CASSLPILGQEFF. CDR3 DNA sequence: TGTGCCAGCAGCTTGCCAATTCTCGGACAGGAGTTCTTC.